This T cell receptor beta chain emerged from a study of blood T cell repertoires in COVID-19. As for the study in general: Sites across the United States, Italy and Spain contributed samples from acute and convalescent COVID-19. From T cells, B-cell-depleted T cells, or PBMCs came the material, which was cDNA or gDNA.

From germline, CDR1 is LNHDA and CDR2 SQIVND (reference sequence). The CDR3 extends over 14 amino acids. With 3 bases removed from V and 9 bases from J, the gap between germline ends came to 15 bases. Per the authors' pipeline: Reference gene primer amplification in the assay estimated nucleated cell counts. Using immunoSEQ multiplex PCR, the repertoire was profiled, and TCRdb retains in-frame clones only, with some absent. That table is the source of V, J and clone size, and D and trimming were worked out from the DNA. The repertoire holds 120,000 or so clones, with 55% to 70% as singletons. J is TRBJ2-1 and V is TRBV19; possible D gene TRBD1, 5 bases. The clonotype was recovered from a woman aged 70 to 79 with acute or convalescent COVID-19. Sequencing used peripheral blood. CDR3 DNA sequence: TGTGCCAGTAGTATCGCAGGGCAGAATGGTGAGCAGTTCTTC. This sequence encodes CASSIAGQNGEQFF.